The T cell receptor (beta chain) under discussion was sequenced for a study of blood T cells in healthy people across ages. With a J-beta primer mix and a sample-barcoded 5' primer, a second PCR ran roughly 6 to 12 cycles. TCRdb ran MiXCR on the 5' RACE reads and lists one entry per CDR3 protein. The top ten clones hold around 14% of a sample with hundreds of thousands of distinct CDR3 sequences, approximately 30% of them seen once. This CDR3 has 14 amino acids. Germline V gives CDR1 DFQATT, CDR2 SNEGSKA (reference sequence). V lost 6 bases and J lost 6; bases outside the gene matches: 8. General study findings and limits: Investigators treated diversity estimates from one million T cells as underestimates.

Details on this clonotype: Its matching antigen is unknown.

The sequencing input was blood. The rearrangement joins TRBV20-1 to TRBJ1-4, with 9 nucleotides matching TRBD1. This sequence originates from a woman aged 80 or over in good health. CDR3 protein: CSATVGTGHEKLFF. CDR3 sequence (DNA): TGCAGTGCGACGGTTGGGACAGGGCATGAAAAACTGTTTTTT.